This record concerns one T cell receptor beta chain sequence. Antigen unknown. These data belong to a study of cytomegalovirus exposure and HLA in healthy donors. Study summary: Per a later analysis, the 550 to 850 first-cohort and 120 validation repertoires shared one platform. Overall study findings and caveats: Generally TCR sequences proved uncommon, though certain public TCRs appeared in numerous donors.

This table comes from immunoSEQ multiplex PCR, and its TCRdb copy is limited to in-frame clones, with some not included. Of hundreds of thousands of clones listed, roughly 85% are singletons. From the 120-subject validation cohort, which was separate from the roughly 610-subject first cohort, the donors were drawn. This TCR came from a woman aged 18 to 35 in good health and CMV-seronegative. Sequencing used PBMCs.

CDR3 sequence: CASSQDSGGANEQFF. The DNA of the CDR3 is TGTGCCAGCAGCCAAGATAGCGGGGGGGCCAATGAGCAGTTCTTC. The rearrangement links TRBV4-2 to TRBJ2-1; 11 bases are a match to TRBD2. CDR1 LGHNA and CDR2 YNFKEQ come from the germline V gene. The CDR3 consists of 15 residues. With 0 bases clipped from V and 6 bases from J, the junction kept 1 base outside the gene matches.